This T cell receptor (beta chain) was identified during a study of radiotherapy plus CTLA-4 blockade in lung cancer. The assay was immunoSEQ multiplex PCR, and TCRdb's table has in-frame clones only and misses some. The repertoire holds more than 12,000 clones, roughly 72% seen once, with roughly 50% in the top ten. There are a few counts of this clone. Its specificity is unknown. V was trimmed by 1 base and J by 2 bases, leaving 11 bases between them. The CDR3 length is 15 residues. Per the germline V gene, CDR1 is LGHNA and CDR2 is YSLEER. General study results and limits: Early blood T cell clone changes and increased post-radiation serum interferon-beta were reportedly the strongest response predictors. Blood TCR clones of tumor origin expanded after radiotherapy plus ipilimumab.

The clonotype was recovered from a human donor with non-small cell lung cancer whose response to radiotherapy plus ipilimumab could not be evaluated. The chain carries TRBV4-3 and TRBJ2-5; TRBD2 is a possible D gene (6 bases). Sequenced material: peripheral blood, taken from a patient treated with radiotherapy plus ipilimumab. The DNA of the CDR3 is TGCGCCAGCAGCCAAGCCGGAGGGAGACAAGAGACCCAGTACTTC. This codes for CASSQAGGRQETQYF.